The sequence of this T cell receptor beta chain was determined in a study of T cell repertoires in cytomegalovirus infection. Study-level information: Both a matching HLA type and CMV infection were indicated by public TCR beta signatures.

This clonotype was recorded a few times. The antigen is unknown. TCRdb reprocessed the reads with MiXCR, giving one entry per CDR3 protein. The sample yields nearly 550,000 distinct CDR3 sequences, 16% seen once. Findings and limits, study-wide: Clonotypes of TCR beta that were HLA-C-restricted and CMV-specific dominated the ex vivo response. Cumulated frequencies of public TCR beta families served to identify carriers of CMV plus the relevant HLA.

The trim removed 6 bases at V and 7 bases at J, leaving 5 bases unmatched. The length of the CDR3 is 12 residues. Germline assignment: CDR1 SQVTM and CDR2 ANQGSEA. The sequence derives from a human donor in good health (CMV status not recorded). Some clones in this sample may be carry-over from other donors' samples. V is TRBV29-1 and J is TRBJ2-1; 8 bases map to TRBD2. The sample was CD8+ T cells from PBMCs. CDR3: CSVREGWNEQFF. The CDR3 region has the DNA TGCAGCGTCCGGGAGGGCTGGAATGAGCAGTTCTTC.